Shown below are 3 T cell receptor beta chains from a single sample sequenced in a study of CDR3 diversity in severe acne. A single record per CDR3 protein comes from TCRdb applying MiXCR to the PCR reads. The repertoire holds more than 80,000 distinct CDR3 sequences, with under 55% as singletons. Sample: blood. These receptors originate from a male donor with severe acne vulgaris.

This clonotype occurred once. V is TRBV9 and J is TRBJ2-3; maybe TRBD1 (5 bases). Germline V gene lookup returns CDR1 SGDLS and CDR2 YYNGEE. The CDR3 covers 14 residues. Trimming removed 0 bases from V and 9 bases from J, with 14 bases in between. CDR3 bases: TGTGCCAGCAGCGTAGCTTTAGGGGCAGGGACGCAGTATTTT. It specifies CASSVALGAGTQYF.

This clonotype was detected ten times or more. The chain couples TRBV20-1 to TRBJ2-1; D may be TRBD1 or TRBD2 (5 bases each). This CDR3 is 14 amino acids long. Trimming took 5 bases from V and 1 from J, leaving 12 bases between them. CDR1 is DFQATT and CDR2 is SNEGSKA in the germline V gene (reference sequence). CDR3 DNA sequence: TGCAGTGCTTGGGGGTTGGGGTCCTACAATGAGCAGTTCTTC. As protein: CSAWGLGSYNEQFF.

V usage is TRBV11-3 and J usage is TRBJ2-1; 10 bases line up with TRBD2. After removal of 5 bases from V and 9 bases from J, the junction contained 4 bases not matched to a gene. Germline CDR1 is SGHNT and CDR2 is YENEEA. This CDR3 region has 13 residues. The CDR3 sequence: CASSEIAGGEQFF. The CDR3 nucleotides are TGTGCCAGCAGCGAAATAGCGGGAGGTGAGCAGTTCTTC.